Reported below is one T cell receptor (beta chain). Antigen: not known. The junction does not match germline at one end; this may be a read error. Random hexamers primed reverse transcription of about 0.5 to 1 ug RNA. Amplification of TCR beta CDR3 spanned 54 Vbeta and 13 Jbeta via immunoSEQ multiplex PCR. TCRdb fed the immunoSEQ multiplex PCR reads into MiXCR, producing one record per CDR3 protein. The table lists a few hundred thousand distinct CDR3 sequences, over 75% of them singletons. This sample was taken from a study of CD8 T cells in Susac syndrome. The sequenced target, TCR beta, came from blood CD8+ and CD4+ T cells. FACS enriched CD8+ TEMRA cells, while bulk CD8+ and CD4+ were negatively isolated. This CDR3 comprises 14 residues. The germline gives CDR1 SGHAT, CDR2 FQNNGV. Findings of the study overall: The study's TCR sequencing and HLA analysis covered a relatively small number of individuals, and the study acknowledged this.

V and J are TRBV11-2 and TRBJ2-2, with 9 bases identical to TRBD1. The sequenced sample consisted of CD8+ T cells from PBMCs. The clonotype comes from a human donor with multiple sclerosis. In DNA, the CDR3 is TGTGCCGGCAGCGTAACAGGGGGCGCGGGGGAGCTGTTTTTT. It specifies CAGSVTGGAGELFF. The full variable domain, rest sourced from reference TRBV11-2 and TRBJ2-2, is EAGVAQSPRYKIIEKRQSVAFWCNPISGHATLYWYQQILGQGPKLLIQFQNNGVVDDSQLPKDRFSAERLKGVDSTLKIQPAKLEDSAVYLCAGSVTGGAGELFFGEGSRLTVL.